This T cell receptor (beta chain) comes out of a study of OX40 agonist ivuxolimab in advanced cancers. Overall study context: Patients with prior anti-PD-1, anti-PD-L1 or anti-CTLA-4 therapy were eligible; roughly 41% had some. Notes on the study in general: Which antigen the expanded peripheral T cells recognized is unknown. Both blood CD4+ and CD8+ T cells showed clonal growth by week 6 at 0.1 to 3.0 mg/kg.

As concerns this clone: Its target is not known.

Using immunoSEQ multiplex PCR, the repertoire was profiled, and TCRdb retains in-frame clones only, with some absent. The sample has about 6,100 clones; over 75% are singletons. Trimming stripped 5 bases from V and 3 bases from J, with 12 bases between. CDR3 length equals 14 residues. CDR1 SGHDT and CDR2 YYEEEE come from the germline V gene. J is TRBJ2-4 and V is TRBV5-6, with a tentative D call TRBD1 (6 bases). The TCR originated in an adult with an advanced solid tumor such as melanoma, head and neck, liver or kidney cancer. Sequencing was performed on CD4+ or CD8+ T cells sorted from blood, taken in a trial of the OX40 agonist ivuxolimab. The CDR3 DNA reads TGTGCCAGCAGTCTGGAAGGGGGCAAAAACATTCAGTACTTC. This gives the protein CASSLEGGKNIQYF.